This record covers a single T cell receptor (beta chain). Its target is not known. The record originates from a study of CD8 T cells in Susac syndrome. Trimming stripped 4 bases from V and 2 bases from J, with 16 bases between. This CDR3 has 16 amino acids. CDR1 and CDR2 from the germline V gene are MGHRA and YSYEKL. Whole-study findings and limits: A handful of Susac-specific public clones appeared in CD8+ TEMRA repertoires, and around 16 in total CD8+ repertoires.

After extraction with the RNeasy kit, about 0.45 to 1 ug of the RNA was reverse transcribed using random hexamers. The immunoSEQ assay covered 54 Vbeta and 13 Jbeta segments for CDR3. TCRdb called the immunoSEQ multiplex PCR reads again in MiXCR, with one record for every CDR3 protein. The data contain about 23,000 distinct CDR3 sequences, about 93% of them singletons. Sequences were obtained from CD8+ T cells from PBMCs. This chain connects TRBV4-1 to TRBJ2-3, with D possibly TRBD2 on 6 matching bases. The sequence derives from a human donor with Susac syndrome. This CDR3 reads CASSRLGGKVTDTQYF. CDR3 nucleotides: TGCGCCAGCAGCCGACTAGGCGGCAAGGTCACAGATACGCAGTATTTT.